Each of the 5 T cell receptor beta chains below was sequenced from the same sample in a study of blood T cell repertoires in COVID-19. The table came from immunoSEQ multiplex PCR; TCRdb's copy has only in-frame clones and leaves some out. The sample lists about 70,000 clones; 70% to 90% were seen once. What was sequenced was peripheral blood. The receptors come from a human donor in a cohort sampled during active COVID-19.

The chain joins TRBV6-6 to TRBJ2-7, with a weak D call TRBD1 (6 bases). Germline CDR1 MNHNY, CDR2 SVGAGI (reference sequence). Deletions cut 6 bases from V and 7 bases from J, with 22 bases between. The CDR3 covers 15 residues. In nucleotides, the CDR3 is TGTGCCAGCAGACCGGCCGGGACACCGGCTTTGGAGCAGTACTTC. Amino acids: CASRPAGTPALEQYF.

This chain connects TRBV5-5 to TRBJ1-2; TRBD1 agrees at 7 bases. This CDR3 has 15 residues. Germline V gene data show CDR1 as SGHKS and CDR2 as YYEKEE (reference sequence). V was clipped by 0 bases and J by 0 bases; unmatched bases: 2. The CDR3 protein is CASSLGGQPNYGYTF. CDR3 DNA sequence: TGTGCCAGCAGCTTGGGGGGACAGCCTAACTATGGCTACACCTTC.

In this sample, this clone turned up a few times. The chain combines TRBV7-2 with TRBJ1-1; D is unclear. V was shortened by 2 bases and J by 1 base, with 11 bases between the two germline ends. The germline CDR1 and CDR2 sequences are SGHTA and FQGNSA. The CDR3 has 15 residues. DNA for the CDR3: TGTGCCAGCAGCTTAATCGTGGCGGAGAACACTGAAGCTTTCTTT. It encodes CASSLIVAENTEAFF.

This chain links TRBV2 with TRBJ1-5; D is possibly TRBD1 (5 bases). Trimming removed 7 bases from V and 7 bases from J, with 11 bases in between. The germline V gene encodes CDR1 SNHLY and CDR2 FYNNEI. The CDR3 has 12 residues. The CDR3 protein is CASMARGQPQHF. CDR3 nucleotide sequence: TGTGCCAGCATGGCCCGGGGGCAGCCCCAGCATTTT.

The rearrangement links TRBV10-3 to TRBJ2-3; 10 nucleotides line up with TRBD2. CDR1 and CDR2 from the germline V gene are ENHRY and SYGVKD. V shed 8 bases and J 5 bases; nucleotides not matched to a gene: 7. This CDR3 comprises 14 residues. The CDR3 sequence is CAISGASGGDTQYF. CDR3 in DNA: TGTGCCATCTCGGGTGCTAGCGGGGGAGATACGCAGTATTTT.